This is a list of T cell receptor beta chains from one sample in a study of chemoradiotherapy in HPV16-positive cancers. Generated by immunoSEQ multiplex PCR, the TCRdb table keeps only in-frame clones and is missing some. Seen here are about 3,500 clones, roughly 95% observed once, and the top ten hold less than 4%. Sampling was conducted from a patient who underwent chemoradiotherapy. All receptors come from a human donor with HPV-associated anogenital cancer. CDR3s include the opening cysteine and the closing phenylalanine or tryptophan. The D gene is left open where the match is weak.

CDR3 DNA	CDR3 protein	V gene	J gene	D gene
TGCAGCGCTAAAGGGCCTCAAGCCCGTGAAGCTTTCTTT	CSAKGPQAREAFF	TRBV29-1	TRBJ1-1	-
TGTGCCAGCAGCAGAACCCCTTCCTACGAGCAGTACTTC	CASSRTPSYEQYF	TRBV21-1	TRBJ2-7	-
TGTGCCAGCAGTGGGGGAAGAGGGGGCACACGTAATTCACCCCTCCACTTT	CASSGGRGGTRNSPLHF	TRBV6-1	TRBJ1-6	TRBD1
TGTGCCAGCAGAACCGGGACAGGGTTCAAAAAACTGTTTTTT	CASRTGTGFKKLFF	TRBV6-5	TRBJ1-4	TRBD1
TGCGCCAGCAGTGAGCGCGGGGGCTATGGCTACACCTTC	CASSERGGYGYTF	TRBV10-2	TRBJ1-2	-
TGCGCCAGCAGCTTGGAGGGACAGGGGGCCCACACCGGGGAGCTGTTTTTT	CASSLEGQGAHTGELFF	TRBV5-1	TRBJ2-2	TRBD1
TGTGCCAGCAGGGGCGGGCCAGGGTTTCAGCCCCAGCATTTT	CASRGGPGFQPQHF	TRBV28	TRBJ1-5	-
TGTGCCAGTAGTTTGGACCTGGACAGATTCAATCAGCCCCAGCATTTT	CASSLDLDRFNQPQHF	TRBV19	TRBJ1-5	-
TGTGCCAGTAGTAATGACGTATACAACTCTGGAAACACCATATATTTT	CASSNDVYNSGNTIYF	TRBV19	TRBJ1-3	-
TGTGCCAGCAGACCAAATACCCAGGCTGGAAACACCATATATTTT	CASRPNTQAGNTIYF	TRBV6-1	TRBJ1-3	-
TGTGCCAGCAGCCGGGACCGGGGAACCGTAGCACGGGACTTC	CASSRDRGTVARDF	TRBV7-2	TRBJ2-7	-
TGTGCCAGCAGCTTAGACCGGGCTAGCGGGGGGGTGAGGCAGTTCTTC	CASSLDRASGGVRQFF	TRBV11-2	TRBJ2-1	TRBD2
TGTGCCAGCAGCCCCCACCGACAGAGCTCCTACAATGAGCAGTTCTTC	CASSPHRQSSYNEQFF	TRBV7-2	TRBJ2-1	-